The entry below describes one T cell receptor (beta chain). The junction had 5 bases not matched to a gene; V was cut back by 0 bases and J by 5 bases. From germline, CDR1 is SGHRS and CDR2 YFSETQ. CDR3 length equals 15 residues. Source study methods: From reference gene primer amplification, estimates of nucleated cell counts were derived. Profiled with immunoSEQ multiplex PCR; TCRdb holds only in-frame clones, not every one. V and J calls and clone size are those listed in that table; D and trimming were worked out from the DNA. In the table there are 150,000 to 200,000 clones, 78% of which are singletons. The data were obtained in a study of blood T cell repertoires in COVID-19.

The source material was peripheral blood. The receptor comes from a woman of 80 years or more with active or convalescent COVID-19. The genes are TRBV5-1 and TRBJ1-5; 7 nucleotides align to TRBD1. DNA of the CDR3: TGCGCCAGCAGCTTGGAGGGGGCTAGGGATCAGCCCCAGCATTTT. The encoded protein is CASSLEGARDQPQHF.